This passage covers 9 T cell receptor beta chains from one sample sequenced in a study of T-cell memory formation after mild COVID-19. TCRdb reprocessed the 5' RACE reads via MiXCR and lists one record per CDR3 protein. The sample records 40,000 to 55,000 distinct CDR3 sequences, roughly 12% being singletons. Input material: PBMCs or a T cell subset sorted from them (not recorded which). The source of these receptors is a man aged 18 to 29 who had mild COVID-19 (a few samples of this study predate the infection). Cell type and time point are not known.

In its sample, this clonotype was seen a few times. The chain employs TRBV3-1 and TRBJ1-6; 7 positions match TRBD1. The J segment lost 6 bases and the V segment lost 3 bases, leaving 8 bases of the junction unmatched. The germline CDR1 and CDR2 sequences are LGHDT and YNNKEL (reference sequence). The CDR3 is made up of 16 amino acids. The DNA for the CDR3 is TGTGCCAGCAGCCAGGACTTGGGACAGTTTAATTCACCCCTCCACTTT. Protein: CASSQDLGQFNSPLHF.

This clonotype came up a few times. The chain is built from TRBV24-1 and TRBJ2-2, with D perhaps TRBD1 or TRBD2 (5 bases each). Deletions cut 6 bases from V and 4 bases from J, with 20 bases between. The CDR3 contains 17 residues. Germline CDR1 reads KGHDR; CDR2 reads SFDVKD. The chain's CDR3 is CATSHPRGGDGTGELFF. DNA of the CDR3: TGTGCCACCAGTCACCCGAGGGGTGGGGACGGCACCGGGGAGCTGTTTTTT.

CDR3 sequence reads: CASSLNGQGASGNQPQHF. As DNA, the CDR3 is TGTGCCAGCAGCTTAAATGGGCAGGGGGCTAGTGGCAATCAGCCCCAGCATTTT. The chain has TRBV7-2 and TRBJ1-5; 8 positions match TRBD1. The CDR3 has 18 amino acids. CDR1 SGHTA and CDR2 FQGNSA come from the germline V gene. The ends lost 2 bases at V and 2 bases at J; junction bases unmatched: 11. Based on the CDR3 plus reference TRBV7-2 and TRBJ1-5, the full variable domain is GAGVSQSPSNKVTEKGKDVELRCDPISGHTALYWYRQSLGQGLEFLIYFQGNSAPDKSGLPSDRFSAERTGGSVSTLTIQRTQQEDSAVYLCASSLNGQGASGNQPQHFGDGTRLSIL.

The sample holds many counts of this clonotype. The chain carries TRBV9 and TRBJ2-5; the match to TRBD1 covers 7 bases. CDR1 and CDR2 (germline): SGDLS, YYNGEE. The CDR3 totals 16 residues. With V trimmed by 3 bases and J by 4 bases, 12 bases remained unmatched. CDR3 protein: CASSASPLDRVETQYF. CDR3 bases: TGTGCCAGCAGCGCCAGCCCCCTTGACAGGGTAGAGACCCAGTACTTC.

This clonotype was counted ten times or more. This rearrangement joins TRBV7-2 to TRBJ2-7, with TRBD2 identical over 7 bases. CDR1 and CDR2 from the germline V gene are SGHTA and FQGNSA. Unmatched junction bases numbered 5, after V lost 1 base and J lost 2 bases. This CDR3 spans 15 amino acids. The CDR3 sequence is CASSLGEGSTYEQYF. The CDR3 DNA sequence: TGTGCCAGCAGCTTAGGGGAGGGGTCGACCTACGAGCAGTACTTC.

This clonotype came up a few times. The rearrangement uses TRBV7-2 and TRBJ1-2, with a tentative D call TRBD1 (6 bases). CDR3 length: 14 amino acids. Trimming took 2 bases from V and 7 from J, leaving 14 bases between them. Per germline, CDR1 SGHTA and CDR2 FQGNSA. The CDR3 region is CASSLTQGLGGYTF. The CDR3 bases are TGTGCCAGCAGCTTAACCCAGGGGCTGGGTGGCTACACCTTC.

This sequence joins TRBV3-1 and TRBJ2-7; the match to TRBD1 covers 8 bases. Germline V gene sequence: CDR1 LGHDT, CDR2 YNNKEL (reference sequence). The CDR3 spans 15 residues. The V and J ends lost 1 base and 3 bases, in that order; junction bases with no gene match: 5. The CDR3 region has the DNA TGTGCCAGCAGCCAAGGCCCCACAGGGGGCTACGAGCAGTACTTC. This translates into CASSQGPTGGYEQYF.

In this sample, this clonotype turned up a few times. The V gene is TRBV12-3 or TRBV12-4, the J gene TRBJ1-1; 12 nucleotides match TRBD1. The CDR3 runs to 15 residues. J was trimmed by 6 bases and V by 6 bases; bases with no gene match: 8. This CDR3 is CASSRDRGRIAEAFF. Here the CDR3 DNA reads TGTGCCAGCAGCCGGGACAGGGGGCGCATCGCTGAAGCTTTCTTT.

As DNA, the CDR3 is TGTGCCAGCTCACCACCGTACGGGAACGAGCAGTACGTC. Its protein product is CASSPPYGNEQYV. The V call is TRBV18, the J call TRBJ2-7; TRBD2 is a possible D gene (5 bases). V dropped 0 bases and J dropped 5 bases, with 8 bases sitting between them. There are 13 residues in the CDR3. Germline V CDR1 and CDR2: KGHSH, LQKENI.